The rows below give T cell receptor beta chains drawn from one sample of a study of cytomegalovirus exposure and HLA in healthy donors. Using immunoSEQ multiplex PCR, the repertoire was profiled, and TCRdb retains in-frame clones only, with some absent. The table records tens of thousands of clones, around 70% of them present only once. The material sequenced was PBMCs. These receptors were collected from a young man in good health and CMV-seronegative. Each CDR3 is given with its conserved first and last residue. Fields, in order: D gene, clone size, V gene, J gene, CDR3 DNA, CDR3 protein. D genes are given only for firm matches. Size tells how often a clone was seen (once, few, many) or the class of an expanded clone, and some rows leave it out.

-	-	TRBV7-7	TRBJ2-1	TGTGCTAGCAGCTCTGGACTCTACAATGAGCAGTTCTTC	CASSSGLYNEQFF
TRBD1	-	TRBV10-3	TRBJ2-1	TGTGCCATCAGGGGGACAGGGGGATCCTACAATGAGCAGTTCTTC	CAIRGTGGSYNEQFF
-	-	TRBV28	TRBJ2-7	TGTGCCAGCAGTTTGTCGGGAAACACCTACGAGCAGTACTTC	CASSLSGNTYEQYF
TRBD1	-	TRBV18	TRBJ2-7	TGTGCCAGCTCTCGGGACAGCCAGGGCAACGAGCAGTACTTC	CASSRDSQGNEQYF
-	few	TRBV19	TRBJ2-7	TGTGCCAGTAGTATAGGAGGATACGAGCAGTACTTC	CASSIGGYEQYF
-	-	TRBV2	TRBJ1-1	TGTGCCAGCAGTGACGTTTCGGTGGACACTGAAGCTTTCTTT	CASSDVSVDTEAFF
TRBD2	-	TRBV29-1	TRBJ2-1	TGCAGCGCCGACGCTAGCGGAAGCTCCTACAATGAGCAGTTCTTC	CSADASGSSYNEQFF
TRBD2	once	TRBV6-8	TRBJ2-2	TGTGCCAGCAGTGTGGGACTAGCGGGACCCCGGGCGGGCACCGGGGAGCTGTTTTTT	CASSVGLAGPRAGTGELFF
TRBD1	-	TRBV6-5	TRBJ1-6	TGTGCCAGCAGGCCTCGGGACAGGGCGAATTCACCCCTCCACTTT	CASRPRDRANSPLHF
-	-	TRBV6-5	TRBJ2-3	TGTGCCAGCAGTAGGAGCGGGAGCACAGATACGCAGTATTTT	CASSRSGSTDTQYF